Below are 12 T cell receptor beta chains sequenced from a single sample in a study of cytomegalovirus exposure and HLA in healthy donors. 13 Jbeta primers and 60 Vbeta primers were used for the PCR. Assay: immunoSEQ multiplex PCR; the TCRdb copy retains only in-frame clones and omits some. This table has roughly 160,000 clones, about 77% appearing once. Sequenced: PBMCs. These receptors were taken from a man in his thirties or forties in good health and CMV-seronegative.

This chain connects TRBV28 to TRBJ1-2; TRBD1 might be the D (5 bases). There are 14 residues in the CDR3. Germline V gene data show CDR1 as MDHEN and CDR2 as SYDVKM. Trimming removed 4 bases at V and 4 bases at J, with 13 bases between. The CDR3 coding sequence is TGTGCCAGCAGTTCGACCTCAGGGTCCTATGGCTACACCTTC. It yields the protein CASSSTSGSYGYTF.

This chain connects TRBV7-8 to TRBJ2-7; no reliable D call. Trimming stripped 3 bases from V and 0 bases from J, with 9 bases between. This CDR3 contains 14 residues. The V gene's germline CDR1 is SGHVS and CDR2 FQNEAQ. CDR3 loop: CASSFPASSYEQYF. CDR3 DNA sequence: TGTGCCAGCAGCTTTCCCGCCAGCTCCTACGAGCAGTACTTC.

V and J are TRBV6-5 and TRBJ2-5; TRBD2 is a possible D gene (5 bases). The last part of the DNA fits TRBJ2-7 better; the J call may be wrong. This CDR3 is 15 amino acids long. The germline V gene has CDR1 MNHEY and CDR2 SVGAGI. In nucleotides, the CDR3 is TGTGCCAGCAGCCAACCCCGGGATTCGATCTACGAGCAGTACTTC. This sequence encodes CASSQPRDSIYEQYF.

V and J are TRBV6-5 and TRBJ1-6; 9 bases match TRBD1. J lost 8 bases, V lost 4 bases, and 6 bases had no gene match. Germline values: CDR1 MNHEY, CDR2 SVGAGI. The CDR3 loop spans 15 amino acids. CDR3 protein: CASSSGTGSYSPLHF. CDR3 in DNA: TGTGCCAGCAGTTCCGGGACAGGGTCTTATTCACCCCTCCACTTT.

The chain carries TRBV6-5 and TRBJ1-6, with D unresolved. V lost 6 bases to trimming and J lost 6 bases, with 12 bases between them. Germline V gene data show CDR1 as MNHEY and CDR2 as SVGAGI. The CDR3 is 14 residues long. CDR3 in amino acids: CASRALVGNSPLHF. CDR3 nucleotides: TGTGCCAGCAGGGCTCTTGTTGGTAATTCACCCCTCCACTTT.

The rearrangement joins TRBV27 to TRBJ1-2; a weak D match, TRBD1 (6 bases). Germline V lookup: CDR1 MNHEY, CDR2 SMNVEV (reference sequence). The length of the CDR3 is 13 residues. Trimming left V 6 bases short and J 0 bases short, with 8 bases between. DNA of the CDR3: TGTGCCAGCAGGCAGGGGTCTAACTATGGCTACACCTTC. Its translation: CASRQGSNYGYTF.

In its sample, this clone was seen a few times. The same CDR3 also results from other DNA sequences found in this sample. V usage is TRBV6-5 and J usage is TRBJ2-3, with a weak D call TRBD2 (6 bases). CDR3 length: 14 amino acids. CDR1 and CDR2 from the germline V gene are MNHEY and SVGAGI. The germline V and J ends were trimmed by 0 bases and 3 bases, with 7 bases remaining between them. As DNA, the CDR3 is TGTGCCAGCAGTTACTCACGGGGGACAGATACGCAGTATTTT. It is translated as CASSYSRGTDTQYF.

The chain is built from TRBV19 and TRBJ1-2; tentatively, D is TRBD1 (5 bases). The length of the CDR3 is 12 residues. V lost 10 bases, J lost 4 bases, and 13 bases lay in between. Germline V gene sequence: CDR1 LNHDA, CDR2 SQIVND (reference sequence). CDR3 loop: CATEDDSYGYTF. CDR3 DNA sequence: TGTGCCACCGAGGACGACAGCTATGGCTACACCTTC.

The chain combines TRBV27 with TRBJ1-5; the D is unclear. The CDR3 has 14 amino acids. V lost 0 bases to trimming and J lost 3 bases, with 6 bases between them. Germline CDR1 and CDR2: MNHEY and SMNVEV (reference sequence). CDR3 residues: CASSLSRLNQPQHF. Here the CDR3 DNA reads TGTGCCAGCAGTTTATCCAGACTCAATCAGCCCCAGCATTTT.

The V call is TRBV15, the J call TRBJ2-3, with 7 bases matching TRBD2. This CDR3 is 18 amino acids long. Unmatched junction bases numbered 12, after V lost 0 bases and J lost 3 bases. Germline CDR1 reads LNHNV; CDR2 reads YYDKDF (reference sequence). In nucleotides, the CDR3 is TGTGCCACCAGCAGAGAATCGGGACTACTCGAAACGACAGATACGCAGTATTTT. Encoded protein: CATSRESGLLETTDTQYF.

The genes are TRBV30 and TRBJ1-2; D is unclear. The CDR3 covers 14 residues. Germline CDR1 GTSNPN, CDR2 SVGIG (reference sequence). Trimming removed 2 bases from V and 5 bases from J, with 15 bases in between. The CDR3 DNA reads TGTGCCTGGAGTCCCCTGGCCCTCGGGTATGGCTACACCTTC. Amino acids: CAWSPLALGYGYTF. Full variable domain (outside the CDR3, taken from reference TRBV30 and TRBJ1-2): SQTIHQWPATLVQPVGSPLSLECTVEGTSNPNLYWYRQAAGRGLQLLFYSVGIGQISSEVPQNLSASRPQDRQFILSSKKLLLSDSGFYLCAWSPLALGYGYTFGSGTRLTVV.

V and J are TRBV9 and TRBJ2-6; D unresolved. The CDR3 sequence is 14 residues long. Trimming removed 3 bases from V and 2 bases from J, with 6 bases in between. CDR1 is SGDLS, CDR2 YYNGEE, per germline. The CDR3 DNA follows: TGTGCCAGCAGCGCCCTAACTGGGGCCAACGTCCTGACTTTC. Residues: CASSALTGANVLTF.